This is a list of T cell receptor beta chains from one sample in a study of blood T cell repertoires in COVID-19. TCRdb's table, derived via immunoSEQ multiplex PCR, lists solely in-frame clones and lacks some. The table shows some 69,000 clones, with approximately 92% occurring only once. What was sequenced was peripheral blood. These receptors were taken from a woman in her forties or fifties with active COVID-19. The CDR3 runs from the conserved cysteine through the conserved F or W. The D gene is left open where the match is weak. Rows give clone size only sometimes, using once, few, many, or a class for an expanded clone.

.	TRBV29-1	.	TRBJ2-6	TGCAGCGTTATATTGACAGATTCTCTTTCTGGGGCCAACGTCCTGACTTTC	CSVILTDSLSGANVLTF
.	TRBV7-9	.	TRBJ2-3	TGTGCCAGCAGCCCGAGTAGCGTTTCAGATACGCAGTATTTT	CASSPSSVSDTQYF
.	TRBV19	TRBD1	TRBJ2-7	TGTGCCAGTAGCAATTTTCAAACAGGGGCAACCTACGAGCAGTACTTC	CASSNFQTGATYEQYF
.	TRBV24-1	TRBD1	TRBJ2-3	TGTGCCACCAGTGATTTTGCGGGACAGGGTGGGACAGATACGCAGTATTTT	CATSDFAGQGGTDTQYF
.	TRBV28	.	TRBJ1-2	TGTGCCAGCAGTTGGGGCATCCCGACAGGAGGCTATGGCTACACCTTC	CASSWGIPTGGYGYTF
.	TRBV5-6	TRBD1	TRBJ2-1	TGTGCCAGCAGCTTGAGGACAGGGGTGTGGAATGAGCAGTTCTTC	CASSLRTGVWNEQFF
.	TRBV6-1	TRBD1	TRBJ2-7	TGTGCCAGCAGTGAAGCGCCGGGACAGTTCTACGAGCAGTACTTC	CASSEAPGQFYEQYF
.	TRBV11-2	TRBD2	TRBJ2-7	TGTGCCAGCAGCCACACCGTGGGAGGGGCACAGGAGCAGTACTTC	CASSHTVGGAQEQYF
.	TRBV28	.	TRBJ2-7	TGTGCCAGCAGTTTATATAGTACGGTATACGAGCAGTACTTC	CASSLYSTVYEQYF
.	TRBV9	.	TRBJ2-1	TGTGCCAGCAGCCCCGACCCGGCCGGAGGGAATGAGCAGTTCTTC	CASSPDPAGGNEQFF
.	TRBV5-1	TRBD1	TRBJ2-5	TGCGCCAGCAGCCCCAATCCCGGGACAGGGGAACAAGAGACCCAGTACTTC	CASSPNPGTGEQETQYF
.	TRBV14	TRBD2	TRBJ2-7	TGTGCCAGCAGCCAAGTGGGACCGCTAGCGGGAGGGTACGAGCAGTACTTC	CASSQVGPLAGGYEQYF
.	TRBV9	.	TRBJ1-2	TGTGCCAGCAGCCCACGGACGGCATCGGGGGGAGGCTACACCTTC	CASSPRTASGGGYTF
.	TRBV11-2	.	TRBJ2-7	TGTGCCAGCGACTCCGGGATCCGGGGGGCGGGCGAGCAGTACTTC	CASDSGIRGAGEQYF
.	TRBV29-1	TRBD1	TRBJ1-1	TGCAGCGCCGGACAGGGGAACACTGAAGCTTTCTTT	CSAGQGNTEAFF
.	TRBV29-1	.	TRBJ2-3	TGCAGCGTTGGTGGCCTAGCAGATACGCAGTATTTT	CSVGGLADTQYF
.	TRBV3-1/TRBV3-2	.	TRBJ1-3	TGTGCCAGCAGCCCTCGCTCTGGAAACACCATATATTTT	CASSPRSGNTIYF
.	TRBV5-1	TRBD1	TRBJ1-2	TGCGCCAGCAGCTCGGGGACAGGGGGCGACTATGGCTACACCTTC	CASSSGTGGDYGYTF
.	TRBV5-1	TRBD2	TRBJ2-1	TGCGCCAGCAGCTTGAGACTAGCGGATTTTCAAGAGCAGTTCTTC	CASSLRLADFQEQFF
.	TRBV15	TRBD1	TRBJ2-1	TGTGCCACCAGCAGAGGCAGGGGGCGCGGCAATGAGCAGTTCTTC	CATSRGRGRGNEQFF
.	TRBV3-1/TRBV3-2	TRBD2	TRBJ2-1	TGTGCCAGCAGCCCCGGCCTACTAGCGGGGGTTTACAATGAGCAGTTCTTC	CASSPGLLAGVYNEQFF
.	TRBV25-1	.	TRBJ1-2	TGTGCCAGCAGTGAATCCGGCAGGGACTATGGCTACACCTTC	CASSESGRDYGYTF
.	TRBV2	.	TRBJ1-5	TGTGCCAGCAGTGAACAGGCCCCGATTGGCCAGCCCCAGCATTTT	CASSEQAPIGQPQHF
once	TRBV9	TRBD1	TRBJ1-2	TGTGCCAGCAGCCTCCGGGACAGGGAGGCTTATGGCTACACCTTC	CASSLRDREAYGYTF
.	TRBV6-5	TRBD2	TRBJ2-3	TGTGCCAGCAGCCCACTAGCGGGAGGGCCAGATACGCAGTATTTT	CASSPLAGGPDTQYF
.	TRBV27	TRBD2	TRBJ2-7	TGTGCCAGCAGTCTACTAGCGGGAGCGTACGAGCAGTACTTC	CASSLLAGAYEQYF
.	TRBV19	TRBD2	TRBJ2-1	TGTGCCAGTAACGTACGCGGCGGGAGTAATAATGAGCAGTTCTTC	CASNVRGGSNNEQFF
.	TRBV6-4	.	TRBJ2-3	TGTGCCAGCAGTGAGGGACTCCTACTCACAGATACGCAGTATTTT	CASSEGLLLTDTQYF
.	TRBV25-1	.	TRBJ1-4	TGTGCCAGCATCGGGACATTTAACGAAAAACTGTTTTTT	CASIGTFNEKLFF
.	TRBV11-1	TRBD1	TRBJ2-7	TGTGCCAGCAGCCCGGAGACAGGGCTTCCCTCCTACGAGCAGTACTTC	CASSPETGLPSYEQYF
once	TRBV27	TRBD1	TRBJ1-3	TGTGCCAGCAGTTTACGAGGGGGCGGAAACACCATATATTTT	CASSLRGGGNTIYF
once	TRBV10-3	TRBD1	TRBJ1-1	TGTGCCATCTTACCGGGACAGGGGATGGGTACTGAAGCTTTCTTT	CAILPGQGMGTEAFF
few	TRBV2	.	TRBJ2-2	TGTGCCAGCACCGGAGGGTCAGCGAACACCGGGGAGCTGTTTTTT	CASTGGSANTGELFF
few	TRBV10-3	TRBD2	TRBJ2-1	TGTGCCATCAGTGAGTCGGCTAGCGGGAGTCTTGAGTTCTTC	CAISESASGSLEFF
.	TRBV18	.	TRBJ1-1	TGTGCCAGCTCACCACTCGGGTTTGAAGCTTTCTTT	CASSPLGFEAFF
once	TRBV28	TRBD2	TRBJ2-7	TGTGCCAGCAGTTCCGTCGGCGGGAGGGGGCTCTCGGGCTCCTACGAGCAGTACTTC	CASSSVGGRGLSGSYEQYF
.	TRBV4-1	TRBD2	TRBJ2-1	TGCGCCAGCAGCCAAGTTCCGGGACTAGCGGGAGATGAGCAGTTCTTC	CASSQVPGLAGDEQFF
.	TRBV3-1/TRBV3-2	.	TRBJ2-4	TGTGCCAGCAGCCCGGACAGTCTAGCCAAAAACATTCAGTACTTC	CASSPDSLAKNIQYF
.	TRBV30	.	TRBJ1-6	TGTGCCTGGAGCGGACAGAGAAATAATTCACCCCTCCACTTT	CAWSGQRNNSPLHF
.	TRBV15	.	TRBJ2-2	TGTGCCACCAACCACTACAGGGTCTCGAACACCGGGGAGCTGTTTTTT	CATNHYRVSNTGELFF
.	TRBV2	TRBD1	TRBJ2-1	TGTGCCAGCAGTGAATTGACGGGGACAGGGGAGCAGTTCTTC	CASSELTGTGEQFF
once	TRBV27	.	TRBJ2-1	TGTGCCAGCAGTTTGGAGGAAAGGGGGTGGCAGTTCTTC	CASSLEERGWQFF
.	TRBV4-1	.	TRBJ2-7	TGCGCCAGCAGCCAACCGACACTCTCCTACGAGCAGTACTTC	CASSQPTLSYEQYF
.	TRBV4-2	.	TRBJ2-7	TGTGCCAGCAGCCAAGAGGGACTCGGTTTATACGAGCAGTACTTC	CASSQEGLGLYEQYF
.	TRBV28	.	TRBJ2-2	TGTGCCAGCAGTTCCCAACTCTTGGACAGCACCGGGGAGCTGTTTTTT	CASSSQLLDSTGELFF